The rows below give T cell receptor beta chains drawn from one sample of a study of T-cell memory formation after mild COVID-19. TCRdb ran MiXCR on the 5' RACE reads and lists one entry per CDR3 protein. The sample shows fewer than 450,000 distinct CDR3 sequences, approximately 21% of them seen only once. Sequenced input: PBMCs or a T cell subset sorted from them (not recorded which). The receptors shown here come from an adult woman who had mild COVID-19 (a few samples of this study predate the infection). Cell type and time point are not known. Each CDR3 is given with its conserved first and last residue. Fields, in order: J gene, D gene, V gene, clone size, CDR3 length, CDR3 DNA, CDR3 protein. The D gene is left open where the match is weak. Size is omitted from some rows. Given values are once, few, many or a class for expanded clones.

TRBJ2-7 - TRBV12-3/TRBV12-4 - 13 TGTGCCAGCAGTTTAGCGCGGGGTTGGGAGCAGTACTTC CASSLARGWEQYF
TRBJ2-1 TRBD2 TRBV9 - 17 TGTGCCAGCAGCCCCCGAGGCGTGGGGGGGAAGGGGAATGAGCAGTTCTTC CASSPRGVGGKGNEQFF
TRBJ2-7 TRBD1 TRBV10-3 - 12 TGTGCCATCCGGGACAGGGGCTACGAGCAGTACTTC CAIRDRGYEQYF
TRBJ2-7 TRBD1 TRBV3-1 few 15 TGTGCCAGCAGCCAGAGGGACAGAAGCTCCTACGAGCAGTACTTC CASSQRDRSSYEQYF
TRBJ2-4 TRBD1 TRBV12-3/TRBV12-4 - 16 TGTGCCAGCACTATGAGCCGGGACAGGGGGTCAAACATTCAGTACTTC CASTMSRDRGSNIQYF
TRBJ2-7 TRBD1 TRBV12-3/TRBV12-4 - 14 TGTGCCAGCAGTTTTCGGGACAGGGCCTACGAGCAGTACTTC CASSFRDRAYEQYF
TRBJ1-1 TRBD1 TRBV20-1 - 15 TGCAGTGCCACCCCCCGGGACAGGGGGAAAACTGAAGCTTTCTTT CSATPRDRGKTEAFF
TRBJ2-1 TRBD2 TRBV27 few 18 TGTGCCAGCAGTCTCCGACTAGCGGGGGGGAGCTCCTACAATGAGCAGTTCTTC CASSLRLAGGSSYNEQFF
TRBJ1-5 - TRBV14 - 13 TGTGCCAGCAGCCAAAAGGGTAATCAGCCCCAGCATTTT CASSQKGNQPQHF
TRBJ2-5 TRBD2 TRBV6-5 - 14 TGTGCCAGCAGACTCACCACTAGCGGGGAGACCCAGTACTTC CASRLTTSGETQYF
TRBJ2-6 - TRBV4-3 few 17 TGCGCCAGCAGCCAGCAATCGACAGGCTCTGGGGCCAACGTCCTGACTTTC CASSQQSTGSGANVLTF
TRBJ1-2 - TRBV4-1 few 14 TGCGCCAGCAGCCAAGACAGAGGTGCCTATGGCTACACCTTC CASSQDRGAYGYTF
TRBJ2-7 - TRBV5-5 few 15 TGTGCCAGCAGCTTCCCAGTCGGCAGGGAATACGAGCAGTACTTC CASSFPVGREYEQYF
TRBJ2-7 - TRBV6-2/TRBV6-3 - 16 TGTGCCAGCAGTCACCCCCCCCAGGGGATGGGGAACGAGCAGTACTTC CASSHPPQGMGNEQYF